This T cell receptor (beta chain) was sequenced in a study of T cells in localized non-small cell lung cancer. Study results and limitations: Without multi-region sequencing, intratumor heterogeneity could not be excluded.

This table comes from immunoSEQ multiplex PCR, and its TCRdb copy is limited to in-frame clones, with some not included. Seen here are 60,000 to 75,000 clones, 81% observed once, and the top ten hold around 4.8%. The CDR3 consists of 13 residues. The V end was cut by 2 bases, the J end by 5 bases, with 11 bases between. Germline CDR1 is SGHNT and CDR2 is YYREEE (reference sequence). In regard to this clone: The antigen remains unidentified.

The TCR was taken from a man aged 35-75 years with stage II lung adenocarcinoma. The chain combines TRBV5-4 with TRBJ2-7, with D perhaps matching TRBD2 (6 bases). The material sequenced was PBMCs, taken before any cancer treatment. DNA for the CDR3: TGTGCCAGCAGCTTAACCGGGACTCACGAGCAGTACTTC. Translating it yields CASSLTGTHEQYF.